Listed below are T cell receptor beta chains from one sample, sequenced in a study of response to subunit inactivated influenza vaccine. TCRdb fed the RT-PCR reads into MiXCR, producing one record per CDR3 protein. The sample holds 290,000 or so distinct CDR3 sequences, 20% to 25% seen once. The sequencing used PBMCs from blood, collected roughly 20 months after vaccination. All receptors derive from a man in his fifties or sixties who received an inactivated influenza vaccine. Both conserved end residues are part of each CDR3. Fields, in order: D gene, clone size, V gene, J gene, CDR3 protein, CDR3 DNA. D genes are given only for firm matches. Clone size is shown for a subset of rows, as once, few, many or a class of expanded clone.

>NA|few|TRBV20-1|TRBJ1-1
CSAVPGGAWNTEAFF
TGCAGTGCAGTCCCGGGGGGCGCTTGGAACACTGAAGCTTTCTTT
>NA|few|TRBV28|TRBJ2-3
CASSSTTQYF
TGTGCCAGCAGTTCAACGACGCAGTATTTT
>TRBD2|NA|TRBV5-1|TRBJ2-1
CASSLTSGVDEQFF
TGCGCCAGCAGCTTGACTAGCGGGGTCGATGAGCAGTTCTTC
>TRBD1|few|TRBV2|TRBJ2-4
CASNTGGKNIQYF
TGTGCCAGCAATACAGGGGGTAAAAACATTCAGTACTTC
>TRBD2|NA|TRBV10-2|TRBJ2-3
CASSESGSAGGPKGTDTQYF
TGCGCCAGCAGTGAGTCCGGTTCAGCGGGGGGGCCTAAGGGCACAGATACGCAGTATTTT
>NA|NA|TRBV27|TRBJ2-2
CASRPRGRFTGELFF
TGTGCCAGCAGACCGCGGGGCAGATTTACCGGGGAGCTGTTTTTT
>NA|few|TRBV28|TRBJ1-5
CASSYSQPQHF
TGTGCCAGCAGTTACAGTCAGCCCCAGCATTTT
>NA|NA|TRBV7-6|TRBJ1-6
CASSSGHSLANGYSPLHF
TGTGCCAGCAGCTCGGGACACTCCCTGGCTAATGGATATTCACCCCTCCACTTT
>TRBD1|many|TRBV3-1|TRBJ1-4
CASSQGTGTGEKLFF
TGTGCCAGCAGCCAAGGGACAGGGACGGGGGAAAAACTGTTTTTT
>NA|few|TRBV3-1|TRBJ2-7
CASSHVGTYEQYF
TGTGCCAGCAGCCATGTAGGAACCTACGAGCAGTACTTC
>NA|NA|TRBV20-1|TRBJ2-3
CSAPGTLSTDTQYF
TGCAGTGCTCCCGGGACCCTGAGCACAGATACGCAGTATTTT
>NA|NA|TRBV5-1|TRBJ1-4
CASSLTERASNEKLFF
TGCGCCAGCAGCTTGACCGAGAGGGCTTCTAATGAAAAACTGTTTTTT
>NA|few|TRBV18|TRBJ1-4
CASSPPAGPSEKLFF
TGTGCCAGCTCACCACCCGCAGGGCCAAGCGAAAAACTGTTTTTT
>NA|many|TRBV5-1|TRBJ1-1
CASRGNSNTEAFF
TGCGCCAGCAGGGGAAATTCGAACACTGAAGCTTTCTTT
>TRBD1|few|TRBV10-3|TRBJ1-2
CAISEPGQGIAGYTF
TGTGCCATCAGTGAGCCGGGACAGGGTATCGCTGGCTACACCTTC
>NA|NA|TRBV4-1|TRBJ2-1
CASSHAGTRGSYNEQFF
TGCGCCAGCAGCCACGCAGGGACTCGAGGGTCCTACAATGAGCAGTTCTTC
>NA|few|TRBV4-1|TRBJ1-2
CASSQPGGQRPNYGYTF
TGCGCCAGCAGCCAACCGGGAGGGCAGCGGCCTAACTATGGCTACACCTTC
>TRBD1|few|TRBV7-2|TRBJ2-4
CASSPNRGLVNIQYF
TGTGCCAGCAGCCCGAACAGGGGTTTGGTAAACATTCAGTACTTC
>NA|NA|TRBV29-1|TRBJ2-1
CSVPPPRPEIYNEQFF
TGCAGCGTTCCCCCCCCGAGGCCGGAAATATACAATGAGCAGTTCTTC
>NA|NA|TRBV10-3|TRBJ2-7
CAIMGGAYEQYF
TGTGCCATCATGGGGGGAGCCTACGAGCAGTACTTC
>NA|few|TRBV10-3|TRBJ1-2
CAISEGEQGGRGYTF
TGTGCCATCAGTGAAGGTGAACAGGGCGGAAGGGGCTACACCTTC